This T cell receptor (beta chain) was observed in a study of immune evolution from preneoplasia to lung adenocarcinoma. Assay used: immunoSEQ multiplex PCR; TCRdb lists only in-frame clones, some missing. The sample yields some 37,000 clones, 74% seen once. Germline V gene data show CDR1 as SQVTM and CDR2 as ANQGSEA. Trimming cost V 5 bases and J 1 base, with 14 bases left between them. The CDR3 runs 14 residues. The sample was FFPE invasive lung adenocarcinoma tissue. This chain connects TRBV29-1 to TRBJ1-2; the D gene is possibly TRBD1 (5 bases). The TCR originated in a person in their sixties or seventies with lung adenocarcinoma. DNA for the CDR3: TGCAGCGTTCGGGAACAGGCTAATAACTATGGCTACACCTTC. This translates into CSVREQANNYGYTF.